This TCR beta chain was sequenced for a study of cytomegalovirus exposure and HLA in healthy donors. Remarks on this clone: No antigen is known for it.

The donors were members of the validation cohort comprising approximately 110 subjects, separate from the roughly 700-subject first cohort. The protocol was immunoSEQ multiplex PCR, while the TCRdb copy is restricted to in-frame clones and leaves out a portion. This table holds some 100,000 clones, about 82% found once. Trimming at V came to 6 bases and at J to 0 bases, leaving 2 bases not matched to a gene. The germline V gene encodes CDR1 MNHNY and CDR2 SVGAGI (reference sequence). The length of the CDR3 is 15 residues. Whole-study results and caveats: 164 TCR beta chains were listed as cytomegalovirus-associated. According to a subsequent analysis, TCR clusters from the first cohort were inclined to appear together in the 110 or so validation repertoires.

The V call is TRBV6-6, the J call TRBJ2-1; TRBD2 aligns across 10 bases. This clonotype originated in a young man in good health and CMV-seronegative. Specimen: PBMCs. In nucleotides, the CDR3 is TGTGCCAGCAGCCCTAGCGGGAGCTCCTACAATGAGCAGTTCTTC. This codes for CASSPSGSSYNEQFF.